Shown below are 6 T cell receptor beta chains from a single sample sequenced in a study of T cells in Graves' hyperthyroidism and ophthalmopathy. TCR beta CDR3 region amplification was performed from RNA transcripts. A first-round RT-PCR of the TCR CDR3 used the HTBI primer set. TCRdb re-analysed the multiplex PCR reads in MiXCR, keeping a single row per CDR3 protein. The sample records about 410,000 distinct CDR3 sequences, roughly 14% being singletons. Sample: blood. Every receptor here comes from a man aged 18-30 years with Graves' ophthalmopathy.

At least ten counts were recorded for this clonotype. The chain has TRBV11-2 and TRBJ2-7; D remains unclear. V was pared by 3 bases and J by 3 bases, with 6 bases between. Germline values: CDR1 SGHAT, CDR2 FQNNGV. The CDR3 spans 12 residues. The CDR3 protein is CASSFQNYEQYF. The CDR3 DNA sequence: TGTGCCAGCAGCTTCCAGAACTACGAGCAGTACTTC.

This clonotype was seen ten or more times. V gene TRBV28 combines with J gene TRBJ2-5, with TRBD2 as a possible D gene (6 bases). Germline CDR1 reads MDHEN; CDR2 reads SYDVKM. The V end was cut by 4 bases, the J end by 2 bases, with 14 bases between. The CDR3 sequence is 15 residues long. The CDR3: CASSWGGTSQETQYF. For the CDR3, the DNA is TGTGCCAGCAGTTGGGGCGGGACTTCACAAGAGACCCAGTACTTC.

J is TRBJ2-1 and V is TRBV12-3 or TRBV12-4, with 14 bases that match TRBD2. The CDR3 is made up of 18 amino acids. The V segment lost 6 bases and the J segment 3 bases; nucleotides outside the gene matches: 10. The DNA for the CDR3 is TGTGCCAGCAGCCGACTAGCGGGAGGGCCGAAGAGCTACAATGAGCAGTTCTTC. Its protein is CASSRLAGGPKSYNEQFF.

This clonotype occurred many times. An end of the junction differs from the germline gene, which may be a read error. The chain is built from TRBV27 and TRBJ1-2; D unclear. Per germline, CDR1 MNHEY and CDR2 SMNVEV (reference sequence). The CDR3 is 15 residues long. The CDR3 region is CASSISETAYYGYTF. CDR3 DNA: TGTGCCAGCAGTATATCCGAGACTGCTTATTATGGCTACACCTTC.

The chain combines TRBV30 with TRBJ1-1; possible D gene TRBD1, 6 bases. Trimming stripped 5 bases from V and 0 bases from J, with 10 bases between. CDR1 is GTSNPN and CDR2 is SVGIG in the germline V gene (reference sequence). The CDR3 is 13 amino acids. CDR3 sequence: CAWGWTVNTEAFF. The CDR3 DNA is TGTGCCTGGGGATGGACAGTGAACACTGAAGCTTTCTTT.

The chain employs TRBV18 and TRBJ1-2; TRBD1 matches 10 bases. Germline values: CDR1 KGHSH, CDR2 LQKENI. V lost 3 bases and J lost 6; bases outside the gene matches: 1. The CDR3 totals 13 residues. The CDR3 region has the DNA TGTGCCAGCTCACCGGACAGGGGGAATGGCTACACCTTC. It translates to CASSPDRGNGYTF.